Each of the 17 T cell receptor beta chains below was sequenced from the same sample in a study of T-cell memory formation after mild COVID-19. TCRdb processed the 5' RACE reads anew with MiXCR; each CDR3 protein has one entry. The table records about 560,000 distinct CDR3 sequences, about 22% of them present only once. The sample comprised PBMCs or a T cell subset sorted from them (not recorded which). These receptor sequences come from an adult woman who had mild COVID-19 (a few samples of this study predate the infection). Cell type and time point are not known.

The chain uses TRBV5-1 and TRBJ1-1; tentatively, D is TRBD1 (5 bases). The CDR3 loop spans 14 amino acids. In germline, CDR1 is SGHRS, CDR2 YFSETQ. V lost 0 bases and J 4 bases, leaving 10 bases between the germline ends. CDR3 loop: CASSLEGRATEAFF. DNA for the CDR3: TGCGCCAGCAGCTTGGAGGGCAGGGCCACTGAAGCTTTCTTT.

This rearrangement joins TRBV15 to TRBJ2-1; D call uncertain. The V and J ends lost 1 base and 3 bases respectively, with 19 bases between them. Germline CDR1 LNHNV, CDR2 YYDKDF (reference sequence). The CDR3 is made up of 18 amino acids. The CDR3 bases are TGTGCCACCAGCAGAGTAGGATTAGGGCAGGCCAACTACAATGAGCAGTTCTTC. This translates into CATSRVGLGQANYNEQFF.

The chain carries TRBV7-9 and TRBJ2-3; 9 bases align to TRBD2. The CDR3 runs 14 residues. In germline, CDR1 is SEHNR, CDR2 FQNEAQ (reference sequence). Unmatched junction bases numbered 5, after V lost 8 bases and J lost 2 bases. As DNA, the CDR3 is TGTGCCAGCGGGGCTAGCGGGGTCACAGATACGCAGTATTTT. Encoded protein: CASGASGVTDTQYF.

The chain recombines TRBV7-6 with TRBJ2-2, with no clear D. In germline, CDR1 is SGHVS, CDR2 FNYEAQ. The CDR3 has 16 amino acids. Trimming removed 0 bases at V and 1 base at J, with 9 bases between. The DNA of the CDR3 is TGTGCCAGCAGCTTAGCGCGACTTGTGAACACCGGGGAGCTGTTTTTT. The encoded protein is CASSLARLVNTGELFF.

This clonotype was seen a handful of times. The chain recombines TRBV7-2 with TRBJ2-2; D might be TRBD2 (6 bases). The germline V gene encodes CDR1 SGHTA and CDR2 FQGNSA. The CDR3 runs to 15 residues. V dropped 4 bases and J dropped 0 bases, with 9 bases sitting between them. In DNA, the CDR3 is TGTGCCAGCAGCTGGCCGGGGGCGAACACCGGGGAGCTGTTTTTT. Amino acid sequence: CASSWPGANTGELFF.

The V call is TRBV5-1, the J call TRBJ1-1; D is possibly TRBD1 (6 bases). Trimming removed 4 bases at V and 4 bases at J, with 17 bases between. This CDR3 has 15 residues. The germline gives CDR1 SGHRS, CDR2 YFSETQ. The CDR3 is CASSGGTLGVTEAFF. The CDR3 DNA sequence: TGCGCCAGCAGCGGTGGGACATTGGGGGTCACTGAAGCTTTCTTT.

This clonotype appeared a few times. The J gene is TRBJ2-5, the V gene TRBV7-9; TRBD2 agrees at 15 bases. Germline CDR1 is SEHNR and CDR2 is FQNEAQ (reference sequence). V lost 5 bases to trimming and J lost 5 bases; unmatched junction nucleotides: 12. The length of the CDR3 is 18 residues. CDR3 loop: CASSPRTSGGANRETQYF. In nucleotides, the CDR3 is TGTGCCAGCAGCCCCCGGACTAGCGGGGGGGCAAATCGGGAGACCCAGTACTTC.

The chain combines TRBV5-1 with TRBJ2-3; perhaps TRBD2 as D (6 bases). Trimming pared 4 bases from V and 0 bases from J, leaving 15 bases between. Germline loops: CDR1 SGHRS, CDR2 YFSETQ. This CDR3 region has 16 residues. The CDR3 here is CASSLLGLDSTDTQYF. CDR3 nucleotide sequence: TGCGCCAGCAGCCTGCTGGGACTTGATAGCACAGATACGCAGTATTTT.

The J gene is TRBJ2-2, the V gene TRBV9; D unresolved. The CDR3 is 13 amino acids. Germline CDR1 reads SGDLS; CDR2 reads YYNGEE. The V end lost 4 bases, the J end lost 4 bases, and 8 bases lay between the germline ends. The CDR3 reads CASSPSVTGELFF. In DNA, the CDR3 is TGTGCCAGCAGCCCCTCCGTCACCGGGGAGCTGTTTTTT.

This clonotype was detected ten times or more. The genes are TRBV12-3 or TRBV12-4 and TRBJ2-7; D not certain. This CDR3 comprises 12 residues. Trimming left V 2 bases short and J 2 bases short, with 4 bases between. The CDR3 bases are TGTGCCAGCAGTTTACTTACCTACGAGCAGTACTTC. Residues: CASSLLTYEQYF.

This clonotype was seen more than once but under ten times. The CDR3 region has the DNA TGTGCCAGCAGCGCAATCCGGGGGATAGCGGGAGAGTTTCCAGAGACCCAGTACTTC. Amino acid sequence: CASSAIRGIAGEFPETQYF. The V call is TRBV11-3, the J call TRBJ2-5, with 9 bases aligning to TRBD2. This CDR3 comprises 19 residues. Germline V CDR1 and CDR2: SGHNT, YENEEA. V gave up 5 bases and J gave up 4 bases; unmatched junction bases: 20.

This chain joins TRBV6-5 and TRBJ2-3; 7 positions agree with TRBD2. V was clipped by 6 bases and J by 5 bases; unmatched bases: 14. The CDR3 runs to 16 residues. The V gene's germline CDR1 is MNHEY and CDR2 SVGAGI. For the CDR3, the DNA is TGTGCCAGCAGCCCCGATGTGAGCGGGACGGTAGATACGCAGTATTTT. This translates into CASSPDVSGTVDTQYF.

CDR3 region: CASSVVMAAEIEQFF. In nucleotides, the CDR3 is TGTGCCAGCAGCGTAGTCATGGCGGCGGAAATTGAGCAGTTCTTC. The chain carries TRBV9 and TRBJ2-1; D gene unclear. Germline V gene sequence: CDR1 SGDLS, CDR2 YYNGEE. This CDR3 region has 15 residues. V was pared by 0 bases and J by 9 bases, with 16 bases between.

The chain carries TRBV15 and TRBJ2-2; D is perhaps TRBD1 (5 bases). The germline gives CDR1 LNHNV, CDR2 YYDKDF (reference sequence). The CDR3 sequence is 14 residues long. V was trimmed by 2 bases and J by 2 bases, leaving 6 bases between them. CDR3 DNA sequence: TGTGCCACCAGCAGAACAGGAAACACCGGGGAGCTGTTTTTT. Residues: CATSRTGNTGELFF.

This clonotype was detected ten times or more. The chain uses TRBV4-2 and TRBJ1-5, with 9 bases aligning to TRBD1. The germline V gene encodes CDR1 LGHNA and CDR2 YNFKEQ. The CDR3 spans 16 residues. The ends lost 4 bases at V and 5 bases at J; junction bases unmatched: 9. CDR3 residues: CASSPERTGVYQPQHF. The CDR3 DNA reads as TGTGCCAGCAGCCCAGAGAGGACAGGGGTTTATCAGCCCCAGCATTTT.

This clonotype was counted only a few times. J is TRBJ1-3 and V is TRBV3-1; D is ambiguous. This CDR3 spans 15 amino acids. Germline V gives CDR1 LGHDT, CDR2 YNNKEL (reference sequence). Trimming stripped 1 base from V and 0 bases from J, with 7 bases between. CDR3 residues: CASSQVGSSGNTIYF. The CDR3 nucleotides read TGTGCCAGCAGCCAAGTCGGGTCCTCTGGAAACACCATATATTTT.

V and J are TRBV6-5 and TRBJ2-7; D is unclear. This CDR3 comprises 14 residues. Germline V CDR1 and CDR2: MNHEY, SVGAGI. V was cut by 4 bases and J by 3 bases, with 13 bases left in between. The CDR3 reads CASSLGSKIYEQYF. In DNA form, the CDR3 reads TGTGCCAGCAGTTTAGGCTCCAAAATCTACGAGCAGTACTTC.